The TCR beta chain described here comes from a study of blood T cells in healthy people across ages (dated by TCRdb to 2013 to 2016). Regarding the study in general: In model experiments, template switching captured roughly one uniquely barcoded TCR beta cDNA molecule for every two T cells. Age-related changes in TCR beta repertoire diversity were measured in the study by deep sequencing normalized with unique cDNA molecular identifiers. Four age groups were formed from the donors: young (average 16 years), middle-aged (roughly 38), aged (about 62) and long-lived (roughly 81). Donors of different ages were randomly distributed across sequencing lanes to avoid experimental bias. Using the same blood draw, the study looked at two additional independent replicas of 1 million unique cDNA reads for two donors, one aged 18 to 30 and the other aged 80 or older. Overall study results and their limits: Observed TCR beta diversity per million T cells fell roughly linearly with age, and a significant reduction was already apparent by age about 38. Estimates of total diversity from one million sequenced T cells were regarded as lower bounds and underestimates. Observed TCR beta diversity correlated strongly with the percentage of naive T cells measured by flow cytometry. The CMV infection status of donors was not known, potentially confounding age-related changes in expanded clonotypes. Conclusive comparison of naive and antigen-experienced compartments was prevented by the profiling of bulk unsorted PBMCs. Compared with the aged group, more naive CD4+ T cells, fewer expanded clones and increased TCR diversity were shown by the long-lived group, suggesting age selection.

Donors were around 37 systemically healthy Caucasian individuals from Russia aged roughly 6 to 95 years. Each donor gave ten milliliters of peripheral blood, collected into EDTA-treated Vacutainer tubes. PBMCs were isolated by Ficoll-Paque density-gradient centrifugation, with at least 6 million obtained per sample. Total RNA was extracted from PBMCs with Trizol reagent, with at least 6 micrograms obtained per sample. For every donor, an aliquot of PBMCs went through flow cytometry to measure the percentages of naive CD45RAhigh/CD27high T cells. About this clonotype itself: The antigen it recognizes is unknown. Germline and junction disagree at one end, which may indicate a read error.

The library came from 5' RACE. TCRdb records Illumina HiSeq 2500 as the sequencer. A second roughly 6 to 12 cycle PCR used a sample-barcoded 5' primer and a J-beta primer mix. A template-switch 5' adaptor carrying 12 random nucleotides introduced a unique molecular identifier onto each TCR beta cDNA molecule. Each sample yielded at least 2.5 million CDR3-containing paired-end reads. All of the RNA was converted into first-strand cDNA using the Mint cDNA synthesis kit, with a TRBC-specific oligonucleotide serving as the primer. After uracil-DNA glycosylase treatment, a first 18-cycle PCR used universal primers M1SS and BC2_uni_R on all cDNA. The study's processing was this. For normalization, 1 million high-quality reads were randomly selected from each sample, with every read carrying a distinct molecular identifier. Instead of being binned into consensus sequences, reads with shared molecular identifiers were discarded. CDR3 identification, clonotype clustering and error correction used MiTCR with a Q25 quality threshold and the strictest error-elimination algorithm. A nonparametric unseen species model with Euler transformation was used to estimate lower-bound total TCR beta diversity. Starting from the raw public reads, TCRdb applied fastp trimming at Q25, assembled clones with MiXCR and retained in-frame beta chains. Each entry is one CDR3 protein sequence, shown with its most common DNA and genes. The V and J calls were determined by TCRdb, not by the authors. This sample holds fewer than 900,000 distinct CDR3 sequences; 30% to 45% were observed only once. Jointly, the top ten make up approximately 13% of the sample.

CDR1 SGDLS and CDR2 YYNGEE were looked up in the germline V gene. Reading from cysteine to phenylalanine, the CDR3 counts 15 amino acids. CDR3 DNA only is kept here, 45 bases in frame from base 1. What was sequenced was blood. The chain was built from TRBV9 and TRBJ2-5, with the D gene not clear enough to name. Gene TRBJ2-7 matches the end of the DNA better, so the J call may be wrong. The source is a man younger than 35 in good health. The nucleotide sequence reads as follows: TGTGCCGGCAGCGTAGATATGAGTAGGGCCTACGAGCAGTACTTC. Its amino acids are CAGSVDMSRAYEQYF.